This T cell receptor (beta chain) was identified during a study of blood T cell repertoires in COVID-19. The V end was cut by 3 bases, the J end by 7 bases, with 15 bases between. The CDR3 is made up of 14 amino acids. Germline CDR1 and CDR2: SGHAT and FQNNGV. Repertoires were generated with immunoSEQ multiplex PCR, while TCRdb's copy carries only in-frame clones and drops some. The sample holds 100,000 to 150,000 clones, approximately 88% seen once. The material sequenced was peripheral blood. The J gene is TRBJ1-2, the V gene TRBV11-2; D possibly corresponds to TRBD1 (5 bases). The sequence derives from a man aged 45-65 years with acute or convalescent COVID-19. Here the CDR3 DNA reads TGTGCCAGCAGCTTTACAGGTAGCCCCTCTGGCTACACCTTC. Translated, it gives CASSFTGSPSGYTF.